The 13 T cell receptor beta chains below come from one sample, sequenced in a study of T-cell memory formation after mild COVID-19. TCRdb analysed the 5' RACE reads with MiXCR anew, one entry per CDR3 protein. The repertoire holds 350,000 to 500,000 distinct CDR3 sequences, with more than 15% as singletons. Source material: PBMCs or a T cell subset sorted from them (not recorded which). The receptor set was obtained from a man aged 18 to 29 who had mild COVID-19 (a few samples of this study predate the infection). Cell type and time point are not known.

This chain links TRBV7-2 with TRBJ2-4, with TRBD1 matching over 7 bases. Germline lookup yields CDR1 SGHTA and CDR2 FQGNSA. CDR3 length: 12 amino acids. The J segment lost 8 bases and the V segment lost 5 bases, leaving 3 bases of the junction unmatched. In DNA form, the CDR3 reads TGTGCCAGCAGCGGGGACAGTTACATTCAGTACTTC. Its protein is CASSGDSYIQYF.

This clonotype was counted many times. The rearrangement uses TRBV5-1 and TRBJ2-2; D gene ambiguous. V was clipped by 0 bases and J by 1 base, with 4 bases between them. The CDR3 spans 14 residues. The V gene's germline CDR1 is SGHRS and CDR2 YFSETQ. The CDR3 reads CASSLGKNTGELFF. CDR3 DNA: TGCGCCAGCAGCTTGGGCAAGAACACCGGGGAGCTGTTTTTT. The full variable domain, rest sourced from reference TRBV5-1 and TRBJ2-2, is KAGVTQTPRYLIKTRGQQVTLSCSPISGHRSVSWYQQTPGQGLQFLFEYFSETQRNKGNFPGRFSGRQFSNSRSEMNVSTLELGDSALYLCASSLGKNTGELFFGEGSRLTVL.

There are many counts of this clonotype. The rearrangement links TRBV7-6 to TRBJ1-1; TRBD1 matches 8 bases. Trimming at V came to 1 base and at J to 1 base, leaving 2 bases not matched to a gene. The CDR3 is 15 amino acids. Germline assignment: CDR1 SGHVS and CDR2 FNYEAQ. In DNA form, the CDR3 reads TGTGCCAGCAGCTTAGGCCAGGGGGCGAACACTGAAGCTTTCTTT. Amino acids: CASSLGQGANTEAFF.

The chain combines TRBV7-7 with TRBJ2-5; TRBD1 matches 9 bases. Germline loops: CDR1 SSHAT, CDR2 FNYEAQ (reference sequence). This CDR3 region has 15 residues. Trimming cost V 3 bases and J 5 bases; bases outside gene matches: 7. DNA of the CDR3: TGTGCCAGCAGCTTCAGGACAGGGGTTGAGGAGACCCAGTACTTC. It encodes CASSFRTGVEETQYF.

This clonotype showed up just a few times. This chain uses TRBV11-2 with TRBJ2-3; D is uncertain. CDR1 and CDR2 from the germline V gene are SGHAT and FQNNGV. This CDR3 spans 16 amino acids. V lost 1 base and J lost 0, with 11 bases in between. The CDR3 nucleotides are TGTGCCAGCAGCTTAGTTTTCGGTTTTAGCACAGATACGCAGTATTTT. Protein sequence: CASSLVFGFSTDTQYF.

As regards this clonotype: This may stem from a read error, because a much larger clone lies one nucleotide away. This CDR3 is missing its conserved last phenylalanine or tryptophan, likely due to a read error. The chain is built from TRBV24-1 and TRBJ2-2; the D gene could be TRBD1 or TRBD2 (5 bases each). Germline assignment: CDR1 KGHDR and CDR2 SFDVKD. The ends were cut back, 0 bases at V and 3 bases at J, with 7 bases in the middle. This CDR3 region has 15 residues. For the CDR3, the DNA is TGTGCCACCAGTGATTTGGGGGGAGACACCGGGGAGCTGTTTATT. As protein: CATSDLGGDTGELFI.

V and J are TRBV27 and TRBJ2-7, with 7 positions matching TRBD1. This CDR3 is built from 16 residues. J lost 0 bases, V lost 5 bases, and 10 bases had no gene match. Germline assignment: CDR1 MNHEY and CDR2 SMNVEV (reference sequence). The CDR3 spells CASSPSWGQISYEQYV. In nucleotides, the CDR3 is TGTGCCAGCAGTCCATCTTGGGGACAGATCTCCTACGAGCAGTACGTC.

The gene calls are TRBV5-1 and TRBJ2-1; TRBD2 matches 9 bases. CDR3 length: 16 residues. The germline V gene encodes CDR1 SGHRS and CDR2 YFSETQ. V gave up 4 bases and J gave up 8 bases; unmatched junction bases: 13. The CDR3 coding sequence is TGCGCCAGCAGCCTGTCGGGGGCGGGGGGGCAGGATGAGCAGTTCTTC. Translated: CASSLSGAGGQDEQFF.

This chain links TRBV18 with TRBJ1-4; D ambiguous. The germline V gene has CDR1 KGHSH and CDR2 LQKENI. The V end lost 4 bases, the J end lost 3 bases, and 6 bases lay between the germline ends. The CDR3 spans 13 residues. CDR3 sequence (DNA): TGTGCCAGCTCACTCGCAGCTAATGAAAAACTGTTTTTT. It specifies CASSLAANEKLFF.

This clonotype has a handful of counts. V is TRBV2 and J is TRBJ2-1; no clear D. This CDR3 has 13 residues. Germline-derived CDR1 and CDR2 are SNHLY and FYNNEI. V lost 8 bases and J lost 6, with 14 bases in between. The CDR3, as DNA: TGTGCCAGCCAAAAGGAATACTCCAATGAGCAGTTCTTC. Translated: CASQKEYSNEQFF.

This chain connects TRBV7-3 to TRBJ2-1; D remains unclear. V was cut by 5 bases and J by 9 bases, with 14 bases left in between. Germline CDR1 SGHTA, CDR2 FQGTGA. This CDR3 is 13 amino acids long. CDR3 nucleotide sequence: TGTGCCAGCAGCCCCCTTCAGGAGAGTGAGCAGTTCTTC. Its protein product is CASSPLQESEQFF.

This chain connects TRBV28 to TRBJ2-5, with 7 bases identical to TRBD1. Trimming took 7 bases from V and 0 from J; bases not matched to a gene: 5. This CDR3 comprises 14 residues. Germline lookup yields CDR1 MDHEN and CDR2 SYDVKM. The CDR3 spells CASMNRGHQETQYF. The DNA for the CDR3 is TGTGCCAGCATGAACAGGGGACACCAAGAGACCCAGTACTTC.

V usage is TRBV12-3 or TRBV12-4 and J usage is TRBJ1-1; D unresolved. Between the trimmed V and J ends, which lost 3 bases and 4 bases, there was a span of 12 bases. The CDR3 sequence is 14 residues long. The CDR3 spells CASSFKPSGTEAFF. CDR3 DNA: TGTGCCAGCAGTTTCAAACCGTCGGGCACTGAAGCTTTCTTT.